The present T cell receptor beta chain was sequenced within a study of shared clonotypes between healthy human individuals. Study outcomes and limitations: Naive CD4 clonotypes overlapped across several donors at roughly 5%.

Note on this clone: Its antigen remains unidentified.

Produced via immunoSEQ multiplex PCR; TCRdb's table is partial and in-frame only. The data contain about 680,000 clones, about 90% of them seen just once; the ten biggest clones take up about 24%. CD45RO-negative cells were positively selected for CCR7, leaving out terminally differentiated effector memory CD45RA+ cells. The material sequenced was naive CD8+ T cells sorted from blood. The TCR was taken from a man in his thirties or forties in good health.

The CDR3 loop reads CASSPDWSPYNEQFF. In DNA form, the CDR3 reads TGTGCCAGCAGCCCCGATTGGTCCCCGTACAATGAGCAGTTCTTC. The rearrangement uses TRBV7-2 and TRBJ2-1; D unresolved. V dropped 5 bases and J dropped 4 bases, with 15 bases sitting between them. Per the germline V gene, CDR1 is SGHTA and CDR2 is FQGNSA. This CDR3 has 15 residues.